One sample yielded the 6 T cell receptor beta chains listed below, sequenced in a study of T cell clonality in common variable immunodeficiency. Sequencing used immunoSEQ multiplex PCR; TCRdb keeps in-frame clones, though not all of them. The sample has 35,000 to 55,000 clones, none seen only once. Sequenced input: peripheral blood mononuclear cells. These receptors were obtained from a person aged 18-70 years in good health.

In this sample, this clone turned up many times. The CDR3 sequence: CASSESIRDKAPYEQYF. CDR3 DNA (partial): TGCGCCAGCAGTGAGTCGATTAGGGACAAGGCCCCCTACGAG. The chain recombines TRBV10-1 with TRBJ2-7, with D possibly being TRBD1 (6 bases). Read sequence stops 3 residues before the CDR3 end, and the germline J gene provides the missing end. V shed 0 bases and J shed 2 bases, with 17 bases lying between them. This CDR3 has 17 residues. The germline CDR1 and CDR2 sequences are WNHNN and SYGVQD (reference sequence).

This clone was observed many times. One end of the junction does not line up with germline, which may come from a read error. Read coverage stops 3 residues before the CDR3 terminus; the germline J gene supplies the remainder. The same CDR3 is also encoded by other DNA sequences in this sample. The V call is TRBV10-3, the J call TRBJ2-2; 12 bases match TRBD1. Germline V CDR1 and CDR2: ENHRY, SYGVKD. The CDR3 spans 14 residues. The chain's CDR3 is CAIRGTGGTGELFF. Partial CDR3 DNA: TGTGCCATCAGGGGGACAGGGGGCACCGGAGAG.

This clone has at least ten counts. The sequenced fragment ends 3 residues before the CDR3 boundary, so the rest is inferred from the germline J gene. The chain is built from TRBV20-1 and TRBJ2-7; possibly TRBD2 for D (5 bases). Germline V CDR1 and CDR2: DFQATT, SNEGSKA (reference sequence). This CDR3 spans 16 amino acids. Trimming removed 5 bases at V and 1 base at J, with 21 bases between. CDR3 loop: CSAYRRGRSGSYEQYF. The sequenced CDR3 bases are TGCAGTGCTTATCGGCGCGGTAGGAGCGGTTCCTACGAG.

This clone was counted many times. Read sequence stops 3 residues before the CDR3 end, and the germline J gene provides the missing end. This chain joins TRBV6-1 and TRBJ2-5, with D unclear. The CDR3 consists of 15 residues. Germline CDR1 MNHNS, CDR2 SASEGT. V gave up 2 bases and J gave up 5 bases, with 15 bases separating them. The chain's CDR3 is CASSESRPGGETQYF. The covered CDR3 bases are TGTGCCAGCAGTGAATCGAGACCGGGTGGGGAGACC.

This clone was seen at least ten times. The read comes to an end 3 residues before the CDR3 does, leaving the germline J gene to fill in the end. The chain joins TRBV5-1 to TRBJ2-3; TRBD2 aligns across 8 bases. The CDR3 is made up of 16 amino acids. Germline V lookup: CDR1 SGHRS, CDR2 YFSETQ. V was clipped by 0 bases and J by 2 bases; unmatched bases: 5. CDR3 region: CASSLAPAGATDTQYF. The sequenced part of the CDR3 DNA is TGCGCCAGCAGCTTGGCCCCAGCGGGAGCCACAGATACG.

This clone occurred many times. The chain's CDR3 is CASRQNVYGYTF. CDR3 DNA (partial): TGTGCCAGCAGGCAGAATGTCTATGGC. The rearrangement links TRBV6-2 or TRBV6-3 to TRBJ1-2; D not resolved. The sequenced fragment ends 3 residues before the CDR3 boundary, so the rest is inferred from the germline J gene. Germline lookup yields CDR1 MNHEY and CDR2 SVGEGT. This CDR3 spans 12 amino acids. The V end lost 6 bases, the J end lost 4 bases, and 9 bases lay between the germline ends.